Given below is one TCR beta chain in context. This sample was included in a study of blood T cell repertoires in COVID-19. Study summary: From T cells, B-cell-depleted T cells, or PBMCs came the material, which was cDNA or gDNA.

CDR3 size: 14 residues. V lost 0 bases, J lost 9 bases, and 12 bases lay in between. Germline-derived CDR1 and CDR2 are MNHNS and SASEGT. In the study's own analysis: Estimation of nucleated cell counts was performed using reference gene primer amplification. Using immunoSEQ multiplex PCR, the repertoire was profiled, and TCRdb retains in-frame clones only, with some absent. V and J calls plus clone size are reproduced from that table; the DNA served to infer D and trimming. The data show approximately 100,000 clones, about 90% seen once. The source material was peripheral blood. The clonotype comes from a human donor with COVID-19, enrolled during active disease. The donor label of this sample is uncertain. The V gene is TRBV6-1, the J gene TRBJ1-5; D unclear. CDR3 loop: CASSEAQVSGPQHF. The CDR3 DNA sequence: TGTGCCAGCAGTGAAGCCCAGGTGTCTGGGCCCCAGCATTTT.